This T cell receptor beta chain was sequenced for a study of cytomegalovirus exposure and HLA in healthy donors. 13 Jbeta primers and 60 Vbeta primers were used for the PCR. Profiling relied on immunoSEQ multiplex PCR, and the TCRdb table lists in-frame clones only, not all of them. The sample holds 95,000 to 150,000 clones, around two thirds seen once. V was clipped by 0 bases and J by 5 bases; unmatched bases: 7. The CDR3 contains 15 residues. Germline V gene data show CDR1 as MGHRA and CDR2 as YSYEKL. This clone occurred a few times. The receptor comes from a woman between 40 and 55 years old in good health and CMV-seropositive. The specimen was PBMCs. The V gene is TRBV4-1, the J gene TRBJ2-7; TRBD2 agrees at 7 bases. CDR3 bases: TGCGCCAGCAGCCAAGATGGGGGGGGAGCGGACGAGCAGTACTTC. Its translation is CASSQDGGGADEQYF.